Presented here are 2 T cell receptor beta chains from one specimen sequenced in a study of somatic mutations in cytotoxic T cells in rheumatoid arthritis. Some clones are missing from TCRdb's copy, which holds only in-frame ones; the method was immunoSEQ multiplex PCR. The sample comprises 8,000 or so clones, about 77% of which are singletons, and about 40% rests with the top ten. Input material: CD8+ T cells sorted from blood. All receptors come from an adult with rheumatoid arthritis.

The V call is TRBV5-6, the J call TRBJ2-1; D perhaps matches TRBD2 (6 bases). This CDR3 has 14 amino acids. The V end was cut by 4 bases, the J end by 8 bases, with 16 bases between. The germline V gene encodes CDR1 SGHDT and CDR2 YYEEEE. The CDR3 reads CASSPVWGLDEQFF. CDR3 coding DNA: TGTGCCAGCAGCCCCGTGTGGGGACTCGATGAGCAGTTCTTC.

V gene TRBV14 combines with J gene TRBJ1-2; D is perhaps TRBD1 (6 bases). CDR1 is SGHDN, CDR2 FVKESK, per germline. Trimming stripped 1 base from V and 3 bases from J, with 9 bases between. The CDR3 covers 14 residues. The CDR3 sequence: CASSQGGADYGYTF. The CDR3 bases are TGTGCCAGCAGCCAAGGGGGGGCTGACTATGGCTACACCTTC. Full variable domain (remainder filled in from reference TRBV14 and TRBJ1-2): EAGVTQFPSHSVIEKGQTVTLRCDPISGHDNLYWYRRVMGKEIKFLLHFVKESKQDESGMPNNRFLAERTGGTYSTLKVQPAELEDSGVYFCASSQGGADYGYTFGSGTRLTVV.